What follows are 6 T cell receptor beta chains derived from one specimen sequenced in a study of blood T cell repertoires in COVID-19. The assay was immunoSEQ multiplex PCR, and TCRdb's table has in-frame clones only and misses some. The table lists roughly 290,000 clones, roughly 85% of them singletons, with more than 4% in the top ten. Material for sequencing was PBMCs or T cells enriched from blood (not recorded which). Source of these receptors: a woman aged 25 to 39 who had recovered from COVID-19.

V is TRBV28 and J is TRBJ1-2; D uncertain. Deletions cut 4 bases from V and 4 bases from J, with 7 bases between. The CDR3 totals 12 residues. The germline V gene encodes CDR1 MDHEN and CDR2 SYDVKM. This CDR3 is CASSSRSYGYTF. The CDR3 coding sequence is TGTGCCAGCAGTTCCAGGTCCTATGGCTACACCTTC.

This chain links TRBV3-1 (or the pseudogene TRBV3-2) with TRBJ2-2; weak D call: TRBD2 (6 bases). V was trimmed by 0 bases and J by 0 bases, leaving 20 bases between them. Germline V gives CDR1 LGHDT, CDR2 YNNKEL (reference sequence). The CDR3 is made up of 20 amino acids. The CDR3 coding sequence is TGTGCCAGCAGCCAAGAAGGCTTACCGGGAGAGAGGTCGAACACCGGGGAGCTGTTTTTT. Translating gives CASSQEGLPGERSNTGELFF.

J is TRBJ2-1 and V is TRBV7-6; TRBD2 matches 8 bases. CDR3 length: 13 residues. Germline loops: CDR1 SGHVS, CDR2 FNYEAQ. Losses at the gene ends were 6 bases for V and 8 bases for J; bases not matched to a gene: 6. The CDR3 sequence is CASSPPAGDEQFF. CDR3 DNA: TGTGCCAGCAGTCCCCCAGCGGGGGATGAGCAGTTCTTC.

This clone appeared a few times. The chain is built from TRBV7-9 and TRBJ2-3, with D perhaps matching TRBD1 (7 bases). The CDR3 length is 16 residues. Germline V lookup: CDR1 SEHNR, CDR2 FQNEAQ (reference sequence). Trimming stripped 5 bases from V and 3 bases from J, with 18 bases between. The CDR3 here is CASSPEGAGRTDTQYF. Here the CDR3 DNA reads TGTGCCAGCAGCCCGGAGGGGGCAGGGAGAACAGATACGCAGTATTTT.

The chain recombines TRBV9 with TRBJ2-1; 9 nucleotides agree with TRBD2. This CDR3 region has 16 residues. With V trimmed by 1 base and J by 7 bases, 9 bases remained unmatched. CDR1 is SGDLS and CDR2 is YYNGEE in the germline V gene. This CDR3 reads CASSVPHGTSMNEQFF. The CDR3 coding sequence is TGTGCCAGCAGCGTACCTCATGGGACTAGCATGAATGAGCAGTTCTTC.

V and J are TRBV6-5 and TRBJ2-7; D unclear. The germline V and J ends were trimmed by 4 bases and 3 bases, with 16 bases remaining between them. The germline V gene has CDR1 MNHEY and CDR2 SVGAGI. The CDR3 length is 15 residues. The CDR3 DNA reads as TGTGCCAGCAGTTCCCCCGAGTTAGCTAACTACGAGCAGTACTTC. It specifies CASSSPELANYEQYF.